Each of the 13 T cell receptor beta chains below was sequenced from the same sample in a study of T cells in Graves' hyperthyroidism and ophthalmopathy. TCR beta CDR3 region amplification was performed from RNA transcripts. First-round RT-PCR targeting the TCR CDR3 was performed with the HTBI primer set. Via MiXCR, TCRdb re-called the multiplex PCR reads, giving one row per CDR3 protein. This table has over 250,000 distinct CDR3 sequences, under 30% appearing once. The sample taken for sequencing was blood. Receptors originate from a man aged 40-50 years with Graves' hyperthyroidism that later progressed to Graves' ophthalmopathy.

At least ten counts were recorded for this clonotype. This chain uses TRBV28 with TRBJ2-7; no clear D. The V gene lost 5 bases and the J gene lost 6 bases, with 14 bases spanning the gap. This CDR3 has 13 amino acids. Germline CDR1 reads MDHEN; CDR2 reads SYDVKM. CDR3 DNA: TGTGCCAGCAGTCCGACGGGCAGTCTCGAGCAGTACTTC. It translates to CASSPTGSLEQYF.

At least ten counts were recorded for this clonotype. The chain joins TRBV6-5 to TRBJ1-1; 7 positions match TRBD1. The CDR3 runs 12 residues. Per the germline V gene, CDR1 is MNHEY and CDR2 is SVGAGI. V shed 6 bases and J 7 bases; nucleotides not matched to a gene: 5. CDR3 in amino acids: CASSPDRSEAFF. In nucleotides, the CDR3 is TGTGCCAGCAGCCCGGACAGGAGTGAAGCTTTCTTT.

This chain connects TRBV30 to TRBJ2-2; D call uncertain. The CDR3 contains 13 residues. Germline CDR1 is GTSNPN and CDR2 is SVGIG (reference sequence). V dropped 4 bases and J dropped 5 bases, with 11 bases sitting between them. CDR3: CAWTRWWTGELFF. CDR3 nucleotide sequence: TGTGCCTGGACCAGGTGGTGGACCGGGGAGCTGTTTTTT.

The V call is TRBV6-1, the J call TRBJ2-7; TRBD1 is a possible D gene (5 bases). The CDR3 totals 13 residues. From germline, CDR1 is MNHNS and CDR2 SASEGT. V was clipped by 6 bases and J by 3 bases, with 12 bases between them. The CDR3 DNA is TGTGCCAGCAGCCGATCTGACAGCTACGAGCAGTACTTC. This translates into CASSRSDSYEQYF.

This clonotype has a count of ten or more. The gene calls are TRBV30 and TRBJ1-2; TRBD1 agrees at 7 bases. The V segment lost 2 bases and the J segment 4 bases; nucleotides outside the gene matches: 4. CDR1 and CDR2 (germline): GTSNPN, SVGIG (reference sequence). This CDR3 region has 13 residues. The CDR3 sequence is CAWSRQGGYGYTF. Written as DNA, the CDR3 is TGTGCCTGGAGTAGACAGGGAGGCTATGGCTACACCTTC.

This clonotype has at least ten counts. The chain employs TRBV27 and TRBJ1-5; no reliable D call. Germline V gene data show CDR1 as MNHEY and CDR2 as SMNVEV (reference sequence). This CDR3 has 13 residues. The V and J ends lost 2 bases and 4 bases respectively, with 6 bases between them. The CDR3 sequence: CASSLGWNQPQHF. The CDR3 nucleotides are TGTGCCAGCAGTTTAGGGTGGAATCAGCCCCAGCATTTT.

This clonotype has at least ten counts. The CDR3 DNA reads as TGCAGCGTTGGGGACACAGGCCGCCCCGAAGGAGAGACCCAGTACTTC. Its protein is CSVGDTGRPEGETQYF. The rearrangement joins TRBV29-1 to TRBJ2-5, with D perhaps TRBD1 (6 bases). In germline, CDR1 is SQVTM, CDR2 ANQGSEA. There are 16 residues in the CDR3. The germline V and J ends were trimmed by 4 bases and 4 bases, with 22 bases remaining between them.

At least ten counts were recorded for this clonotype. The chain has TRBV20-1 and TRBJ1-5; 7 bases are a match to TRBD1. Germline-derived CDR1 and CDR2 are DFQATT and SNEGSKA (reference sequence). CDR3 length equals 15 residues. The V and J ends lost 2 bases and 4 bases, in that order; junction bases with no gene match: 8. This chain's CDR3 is CSARPPGQVNQPQHF. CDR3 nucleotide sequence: TGCAGTGCTAGACCCCCCGGACAGGTGAATCAGCCCCAGCATTTT.

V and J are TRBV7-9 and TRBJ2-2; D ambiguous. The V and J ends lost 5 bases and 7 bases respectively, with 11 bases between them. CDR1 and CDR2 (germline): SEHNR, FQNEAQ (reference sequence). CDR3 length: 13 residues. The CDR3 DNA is TGTGCCAGCAGCCTATGGACGGGCGGGGAGCTGTTTTTT. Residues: CASSLWTGGELFF. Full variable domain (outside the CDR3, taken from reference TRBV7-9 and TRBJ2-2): DTGVSQNPRHKITKRGQNVTFRCDPISEHNRLYWYRQTLGQGPEFLTYFQNEAQLEKSRLLSDRFSAERPKGSFSTLEIQRTEQGDSAMYLCASSLWTGGELFFGEGSRLTVL.

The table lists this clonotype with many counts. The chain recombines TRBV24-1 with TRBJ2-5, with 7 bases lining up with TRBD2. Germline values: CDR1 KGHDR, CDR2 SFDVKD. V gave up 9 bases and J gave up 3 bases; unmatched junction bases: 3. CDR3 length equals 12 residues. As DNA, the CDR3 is TGTGCCACCGAGGGAGGGGAAGAGACCCAGTACTTC. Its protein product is CATEGGEETQYF.

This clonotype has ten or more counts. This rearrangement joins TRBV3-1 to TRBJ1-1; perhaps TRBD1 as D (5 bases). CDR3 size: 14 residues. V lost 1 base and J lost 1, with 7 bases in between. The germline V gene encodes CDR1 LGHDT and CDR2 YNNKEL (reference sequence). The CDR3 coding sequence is TGTGCCAGCAGCCAAGTAGGGGAGAACACTGAAGCTTTCTTT. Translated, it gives CASSQVGENTEAFF.

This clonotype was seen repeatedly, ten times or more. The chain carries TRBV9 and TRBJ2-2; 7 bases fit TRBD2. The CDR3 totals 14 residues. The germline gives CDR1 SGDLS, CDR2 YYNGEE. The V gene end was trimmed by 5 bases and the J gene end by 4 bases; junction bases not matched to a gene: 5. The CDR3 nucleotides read TGTGCCAGCAGTAGGGGACTAACCACCGGGGAGCTGTTTTTT. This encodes CASSRGLTTGELFF. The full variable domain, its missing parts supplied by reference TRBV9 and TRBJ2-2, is DSGVTQTPKHLITATGQRVTLRCSPRSGDLSVYWYQQSLDQGLQFLIQYYNGEERAKGNILERFSAQQFPDLHSELNLSSLELGDSALYFCASSRGLTTGELFFGEGSRLTVL.

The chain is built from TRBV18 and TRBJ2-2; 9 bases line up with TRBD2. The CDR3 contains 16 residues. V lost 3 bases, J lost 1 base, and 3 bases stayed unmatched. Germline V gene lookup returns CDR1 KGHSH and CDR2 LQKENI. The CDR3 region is CASSPWTSENTGELFF. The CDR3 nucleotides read TGTGCCAGCTCACCGTGGACTAGCGAGAACACCGGGGAGCTGTTTTTT.